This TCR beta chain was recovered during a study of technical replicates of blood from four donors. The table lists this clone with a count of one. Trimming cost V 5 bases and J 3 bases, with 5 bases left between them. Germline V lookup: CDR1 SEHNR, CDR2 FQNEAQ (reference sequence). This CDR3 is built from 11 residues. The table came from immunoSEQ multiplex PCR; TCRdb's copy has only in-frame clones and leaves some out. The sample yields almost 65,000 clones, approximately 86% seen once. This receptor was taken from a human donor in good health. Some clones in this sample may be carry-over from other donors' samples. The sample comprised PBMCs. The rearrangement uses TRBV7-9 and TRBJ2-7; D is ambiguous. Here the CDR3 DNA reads TGTGCCAGCAGCCCTATCTACGAGCAGTACTTC. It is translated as CASSPIYEQYF.